This section outlines one T cell receptor (beta chain) sequence together with its context. This CDR3 spans 13 amino acids. Germline V gene sequence: CDR1 WSHSY, CDR2 SAAADI. With 7 bases clipped from V and 5 bases from J, the junction kept 4 bases outside the gene matches. The data derive from a study of blood T cell repertoires in COVID-19. Study details: COVID-19 samples, acute and convalescent, were from the United States, Italy and Spain. Nucleic acid was either cDNA or gDNA, and it came from T cells, B-cell-depleted T cells, or PBMCs.

Original data processing: It was from reference gene primer amplification that nucleated cell counts were estimated. The protocol was immunoSEQ multiplex PCR, while the TCRdb copy is restricted to in-frame clones and leaves out a portion. V, J and clone size were drawn from that table, and D and trimming were deduced from the DNA. The sample comprises about 73,000 clones, 75% to 90% of which are singletons, and more than 2% rests with the top ten. The specimen was peripheral blood. This clonotype originated in a man aged 80 or over with active or convalescent COVID-19. This chain connects TRBV10-2 to TRBJ1-5, with 8 bases that match TRBD1. The CDR3 loop reads CASTGQGDQPQHF. The CDR3 region has the DNA TGCGCCAGCACCGGACAGGGAGATCAGCCCCAGCATTTT.